This is a list of T cell receptor beta chains from one sample in a study of blood T cells in healthy people across ages. MiXCR, run by TCRdb on the 5' RACE reads, gives a single entry per CDR3 protein. Of about 830,000 distinct CDR3 sequences listed, less than 80% are singletons. Source material: blood. The receptor set was obtained from a man in his thirties or forties in good health. Each CDR3 is given with its conserved first and last residue. A D gene is named only where the DNA matches it firmly. Rows give clone size only sometimes, using once, few, many, or a class for an expanded clone.

V: TRBV30; J: TRBJ1-6; size: few; D: TRBD1; CDR3: CAWSAGQDNSPLHF; DNA: TGTGCCTGGAGTGCAGGACAGGATAATTCACCCCTCCACTTT
V: TRBV28; J: TRBJ2-7; size: NA; D: TRBD2; CDR3: CASSGLASYEQYF; DNA: TGTGCCAGCAGCGGACTAGCGTCCTACGAGCAGTACTTC
V: TRBV7-8; J: TRBJ2-6; size: NA; D: NA; CDR3: CASIEKRPGNSGANVLTF; DNA: TGTGCCAGCATCGAAAAGCGGCCTGGAAACTCTGGGGCCAACGTCCTGACTTTC
V: TRBV27; J: TRBJ2-1; size: few; D: TRBD2; CDR3: CASSPPRGLAGGSSYNEQFF; DNA: TGTGCCAGCAGTCCGCCCCGGGGACTAGCGGGGGGAAGCTCCTACAATGAGCAGTTCTTC
V: TRBV6-2/TRBV6-3; J: TRBJ1-2; size: few; D: NA; CDR3: CASSYRQESGYGYTF; DNA: TGTGCCAGCAGTTACCGGCAGGAGAGTGGGTATGGCTACACCTTC
V: TRBV9; J: TRBJ2-4; size: NA; D: TRBD2; CDR3: CARSPWEGGRGIQYF; DNA: TGTGCCCGCAGCCCCTGGGAGGGTGGGAGAGGCATTCAGTACTTC
V: TRBV7-3; J: TRBJ2-3; size: NA; D: TRBD2; CDR3: CASSLGAGAPTDTQYF; DNA: TGTGCCAGCAGCTTAGGAGCGGGGGCCCCCACAGATACGCAGTATTTT
V: TRBV6-2/TRBV6-3; J: TRBJ2-7; size: once; D: TRBD1; CDR3: CASTTGVFPYEQYF; DNA: TGTGCCAGCACTACAGGGGTTTTTCCCTACGAGCAGTACTTC
V: TRBV9; J: TRBJ1-1; size: once; D: NA; CDR3: CASSVAHGAEAFF; DNA: TGTGCCAGCAGCGTAGCCCATGGGGCTGAAGCTTTCTTT
V: TRBV7-2; J: TRBJ2-7; size: few; D: TRBD2; CDR3: CASSLSGTSPAYEQYF; DNA: TGTGCCAGCAGCCTGTCCGGGACTAGCCCTGCCTACGAGCAGTACTTC
V: TRBV14; J: TRBJ1-6; size: NA; D: NA; CDR3: CASSQVGGSPLHF; DNA: TGTGCCAGCAGCCAGGTTGGAGGATCACCCCTCCACTTT
V: TRBV27; J: TRBJ1-2; size: NA; D: NA; CDR3: CASSLMQGYGYTF; DNA: TGTGCCAGCAGTTTAATGCAGGGATATGGCTACACCTTC
V: TRBV4-2; J: TRBJ2-7; size: few; D: TRBD2; CDR3: CASSQDLAGGDYEQYF; DNA: TGTGCCAGCAGCCAAGATCTAGCGGGGGGAGACTACGAGCAGTACTTC
V: TRBV7-2; J: TRBJ2-7; size: NA; D: TRBD1; CDR3: CASSPGQGKSSYEQYF; DNA: TGTGCCAGCAGCCCTGGACAGGGAAAGTCATCCTACGAGCAGTACTTC
V: TRBV3-1; J: TRBJ1-6; size: NA; D: NA; CDR3: CASSQAGIGNSPLHF; DNA: TGTGCCAGCAGCCAGGCCGGGATTGGAAATTCACCCCTCCACTTT
V: TRBV2; J: TRBJ2-3; size: NA; D: NA; CDR3: CASSEELGDTQYF; DNA: TGTGCCAGCAGTGAGGAGCTTGGAGATACGCAGTATTTT
V: TRBV10-3; J: TRBJ2-7; size: NA; D: NA; CDR3: CAISPSGRQGGEQYF; DNA: TGTGCCATCAGTCCATCCGGGAGACAGGGCGGCGAGCAGTACTTC
V: TRBV4-3; J: TRBJ1-1; size: NA; D: NA; CDR3: CASSQDKNTEAFF; DNA: TGCGCCAGCAGCCAAGATAAGAACACTGAAGCTTTCTTT
V: TRBV4-3; J: TRBJ2-7; size: NA; D: NA; CDR3: CASSQEGFGNEQYF; DNA: TGCGCCAGCAGCCAAGAGGGGTTCGGTAACGAGCAGTACTTC
V: TRBV4-2; J: TRBJ1-2; size: once; D: TRBD1; CDR3: CASSRLQGELGYTF; DNA: TGTGCCAGCAGCCGCCTACAGGGGGAGTTAGGCTACACCTTC
V: TRBV6-2/TRBV6-3; J: TRBJ2-7; size: NA; D: NA; CDR3: CASSVFRYEQYF; DNA: TGTGCCAGCAGTGTTTTCCGGTACGAGCAGTACTTC
V: TRBV6-2/TRBV6-3; J: TRBJ1-1; size: NA; D: NA; CDR3: CASRSDSNTEAFF; DNA: TGTGCCAGCAGATCGGACTCGAACACTGAAGCTTTCTTT
V: TRBV4-3; J: TRBJ2-3; size: NA; D: NA; CDR3: CASGLARGGDTQYF; DNA: TGCGCCAGCGGTCTGGCCAGGGGTGGGGATACGCAGTATTTT
V: TRBV27; J: TRBJ1-2; size: NA; D: NA; CDR3: CASSYGGPSYGYTF; DNA: TGTGCCAGCAGTTACGGGGGTCCCAGCTATGGCTACACCTTC
V: TRBV12-3/TRBV12-4; J: TRBJ1-1; size: few; D: NA; CDR3: CASSSGWNTEAFF; DNA: TGTGCCAGCTCATCCGGGTGGAACACTGAAGCTTTCTTT
V: TRBV28; J: TRBJ2-7; size: NA; D: NA; CDR3: CASSAPTANYPGEQYF; DNA: TGTGCCAGCAGCGCCCCGACAGCTAACTACCCCGGCGAGCAGTACTTC
V: TRBV20-1; J: TRBJ1-2; size: once; D: TRBD1; CDR3: CSATLRDRSYGYTF; DNA: TGCAGTGCTACGCTCCGGGACAGGAGCTATGGCTACACCTTC
V: TRBV4-2; J: TRBJ2-7; size: NA; D: NA; CDR3: CASNVGGGSYNEQYF; DNA: TGTGCCAGCAACGTAGGCGGGGGCTCCTACAATGAGCAGTACTTC